The rows below give T cell receptor beta chains drawn from one sample of a study of blood T cell repertoires in COVID-19. The method was immunoSEQ multiplex PCR; TCRdb's version includes in-frame clones alone and lacks a portion of them. In the table there are approximately 260,000 clones, 86% of which are singletons. The material sequenced was PBMCs or T cells enriched from blood (not recorded which). These receptors originate from a woman in her forties with acute COVID-19. The CDR3 runs from the conserved cysteine through the conserved F or W. A D gene is named only where the DNA matches it firmly. A clone size is listed for some rows: how often the clone was seen (once, few, many), or a class if it is expanded.

v_call	j_call	clone_size	d_call	cdr3_length	cdr3_aa	cdr3_nt
TRBV18	TRBJ1-1	NA	NA	14	CASSPWRMNTEAFF	TGTGCCAGCTCCCCGTGGCGGATGAACACTGAAGCTTTCTTT
TRBV19	TRBJ2-1	NA	TRBD1	14	CATADRASYNEQFF	TGTGCCACTGCTGACAGGGCATCCTACAATGAGCAGTTCTTC
TRBV5-4	TRBJ1-2	once	NA	15	CASSPLPWANYGYTF	TGTGCCAGCAGCCCCCTTCCGTGGGCGAACTATGGCTACACCTTC
TRBV2	TRBJ2-5	NA	TRBD1	14	CASSSDRGQETQYF	TGTGCCAGCAGCTCTGACAGGGGGCAGGAGACCCAGTACTTC
TRBV7-3	TRBJ1-1	NA	NA	17	CASSPEGQHFSNTEAFF	TGTGCCAGCAGCCCGGAAGGACAGCATTTTTCTAACACTGAAGCTTTCTTT
TRBV19	TRBJ2-3	once	TRBD2	17	CASSMLAGGASTDTQYF	TGTGCCAGTAGTATGCTAGCGGGAGGTGCTAGCACAGATACGCAGTATTTT
TRBV3-1/TRBV3-2	TRBJ2-7	NA	NA	14	CASSQGVQGYEQYF	TGTGCCAGCAGCCAAGGTGTCCAGGGTTACGAGCAGTACTTC
TRBV9	TRBJ2-1	NA	TRBD2	15	CASSSGLDLQNEQFF	TGTGCCAGCAGCTCGGGACTAGATTTACAGAATGAGCAGTTCTTC
TRBV6-5	TRBJ2-1	NA	NA	14	CASSYSRGNNEQFF	TGTGCCAGCAGTTACTCGAGAGGGAACAATGAGCAGTTCTTC
TRBV27	TRBJ2-7	NA	TRBD1	13	CASRRRTGYEQYF	TGTGCCAGCAGACGACGGACAGGGTACGAGCAGTACTTC
TRBV15	TRBJ2-7	NA	NA	15	CATSRDKAGTYEQYF	TGTGCCACCAGCAGAGATAAAGCGGGTACCTACGAGCAGTACTTC
TRBV19	TRBJ2-5	NA	TRBD1	21	CASSIPNRDRGVVGYQETQYF	TGTGCCAGTAGTATCCCCAATAGAGACAGGGGGGTTGTTGGCTACCAAGAGACCCAGTACTTC
TRBV6-5	TRBJ1-2	NA	NA	16	CASSYSSRQSKDGYTF	TGTGCCAGCAGTTACTCGAGTCGACAGTCGAAGGATGGCTACACCTTC
TRBV10-1	TRBJ1-5	once	TRBD1	18	CASSESGQGELRNQPQHF	TGCGCCAGCAGTGAGTCCGGGCAGGGGGAGCTTCGCAATCAGCCCCAGCATTTT
TRBV5-1	TRBJ2-3	NA	TRBD1	15	CASSIGQASTDTQYF	TGCGCCAGCAGCATAGGACAGGCTAGTACAGATACGCAGTATTTT
TRBV10-2	TRBJ2-1	NA	TRBD2	17	CASSESRLAGIVNEQFF	TGCGCCAGCAGTGAGTCCAGACTAGCGGGAATTGTGAATGAGCAGTTCTTC
TRBV10-3	TRBJ2-5	NA	NA	14	CAISETSLQETQYF	TGTGCCATCAGTGAAACTAGCTTACAAGAGACCCAGTACTTC
TRBV12-3/TRBV12-4	TRBJ1-5	NA	NA	13	CASSQRTVQPQHF	TGTGCCAGCAGCCAAAGAACAGTTCAGCCCCAGCATTTT
TRBV9	TRBJ2-3	NA	TRBD2	15	CASSAALAGVDTQYF	TGTGCCAGCAGCGCAGCACTAGCGGGAGTAGATACGCAGTATTTT
TRBV19	TRBJ1-5	NA	TRBD1	17	CASSIEATGGGSQPQHF	TGTGCCAGTAGTATAGAAGCGACAGGGGGCGGGAGTCAGCCCCAGCATTTT
TRBV7-8	TRBJ2-1	few	NA	16	CASSPPGLPSYNEQFF	TGTGCCAGCAGCCCCCCGGGACTCCCGTCTTACAATGAGCAGTTCTTC
TRBV23-1	TRBJ1-2	NA	TRBD1	17	CASSQPGQGFPNYGYTF	TGCGCCAGCAGTCAACCGGGACAGGGTTTCCCTAACTATGGCTACACCTTC
TRBV10-3	TRBJ2-7	NA	TRBD2	18	CAIRGDISRTSGIYEQYF	TGTGCCATCAGGGGGGACATTTCACGGACTAGCGGAATCTACGAGCAGTACTTC
TRBV2	TRBJ2-1	once	NA	14	CASRRQSSYNEQFF	TGTGCCAGCAGACGACAAAGCTCCTACAATGAGCAGTTCTTC
TRBV19	TRBJ1-4	NA	NA	15	CASSEQSTANEKLFF	TGTGCCAGTAGTGAACAGTCTACGGCTAATGAAAAACTGTTTTTT
TRBV10-3	TRBJ2-3	NA	NA	16	CAISYTTEIPSDTQYF	TGTGCCATCAGTTACACCACAGAGATTCCTTCAGATACGCAGTATTTT
TRBV5-1	TRBJ1-4	NA	NA	16	CASSPILGGTNEKLFF	TGCGCCAGCAGCCCAATTTTGGGGGGGACTAATGAAAAACTGTTTTTT
TRBV25-1	TRBJ1-2	NA	NA	15	CASSESGRAYYGYTF	TGTGCCAGCAGTGAATCGGGCAGGGCATACTATGGCTACACCTTC
TRBV5-5	TRBJ1-2	NA	NA	14	CASSLQQGNYGYTF	TGTGCCAGCAGCTTACAACAGGGAAACTATGGCTACACCTTC
TRBV14	TRBJ2-1	NA	TRBD2	17	CASSQNPGLAGINEQFF	TGTGCCAGCAGCCAAAACCCGGGACTAGCGGGAATCAATGAGCAGTTCTTC
TRBV13	TRBJ2-5	NA	TRBD1	13	CASSLGQQETQYF	TGTGCCAGCAGCCTGGGACAGCAAGAGACCCAGTACTTC
TRBV27	TRBJ2-2	NA	NA	16	CASTPQGGRRTGELFF	TGTGCCAGCACCCCACAGGGCGGGAGACGAACCGGGGAGCTGTTTTTT
TRBV9	TRBJ2-7	NA	TRBD2	15	CASSVAPSGTYEQYF	TGTGCCAGCAGCGTAGCCCCCAGCGGGACCTACGAGCAGTACTTC
TRBV15	TRBJ1-6	NA	TRBD1	17	CATSRDLDRGYNSPLHF	TGTGCCACCAGCAGAGATTTGGACAGGGGCTATAATTCACCCCTCCACTTT
TRBV24-1	TRBJ2-7	NA	TRBD1	15	CATSDSGTGSYEQYF	TGTGCCACCAGTGATTCCGGGACAGGTTCCTACGAGCAGTACTTC
TRBV6-5	TRBJ2-7	NA	NA	14	CASSYQDKPYEQYF	TGTGCCAGCAGTTATCAGGACAAACCCTACGAGCAGTACTTC
TRBV9	TRBJ1-3	NA	NA	16	CASSVEEGSSGNTIYF	TGTGCCAGCAGCGTAGAGGAGGGTAGCTCTGGAAACACCATATATTTT
TRBV24-1	TRBJ2-1	NA	TRBD2	15	CATSDAASGSNEQFF	TGTGCCACCAGTGATGCTGCTAGCGGGAGCAATGAGCAGTTCTTC
TRBV27	TRBJ2-7	NA	NA	14	CASSLTLAAYEQYF	TGTGCCAGCAGTTTAACGCTAGCTGCCTACGAGCAGTACTTC
TRBV11-3	TRBJ2-3	NA	TRBD2	14	CASSLVPSGSTQYF	TGTGCCAGCAGCTTAGTTCCTAGCGGGAGTACGCAGTATTTT
TRBV6-2/TRBV6-3	TRBJ2-2	NA	TRBD1	16	CASSYPGQGDTGELFF	TGTGCCAGCAGTTACCCGGGACAGGGGGACACCGGGGAGCTGTTTTTT
TRBV28	TRBJ2-2	NA	NA	13	CATPGSGAGELFF	TGTGCCACCCCAGGTTCAGGGGCCGGGGAGCTGTTTTTT
TRBV9	TRBJ2-1	few	NA	15	CASSALGSSYNEQFF	TGTGCCAGCAGCGCACTAGGGAGCTCCTACAATGAGCAGTTCTTC
TRBV14	TRBJ2-1	once	NA	17	CASSQWDSFSSYNEQFF	TGTGCCAGCAGCCAGTGGGACTCTTTTAGCTCCTACAATGAGCAGTTCTTC